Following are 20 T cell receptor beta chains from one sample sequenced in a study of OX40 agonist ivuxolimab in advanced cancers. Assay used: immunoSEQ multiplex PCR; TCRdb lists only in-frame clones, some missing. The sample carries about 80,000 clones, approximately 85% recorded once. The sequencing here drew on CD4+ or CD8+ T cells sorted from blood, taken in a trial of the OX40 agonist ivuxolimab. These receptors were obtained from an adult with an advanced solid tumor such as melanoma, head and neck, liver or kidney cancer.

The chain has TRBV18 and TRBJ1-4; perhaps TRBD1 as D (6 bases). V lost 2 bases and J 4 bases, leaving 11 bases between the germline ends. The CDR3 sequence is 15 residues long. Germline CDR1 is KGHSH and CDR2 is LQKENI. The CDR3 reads CASSPGGMGNEKLFF. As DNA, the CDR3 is TGTGCCAGCTCACCAGGGGGCATGGGTAATGAAAAACTGTTTTTT.

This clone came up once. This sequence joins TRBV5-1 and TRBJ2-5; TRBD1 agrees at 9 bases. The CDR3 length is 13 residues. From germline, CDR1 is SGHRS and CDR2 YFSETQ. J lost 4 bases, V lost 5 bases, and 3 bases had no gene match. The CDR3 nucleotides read TGCGCCAGCAGTGGACAGGGGCTAGAGACCCAGTACTTC. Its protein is CASSGQGLETQYF.

The CDR3 loop reads CASSPNTRYEQYF. The CDR3 DNA is TGTGCCAGCTCACCGAACACACGGTACGAGCAGTACTTC. The chain couples TRBV18 to TRBJ2-5; D remains unclear. Matching the DNA end better, TRBJ2-7 makes the J call doubtful. The CDR3 loop spans 13 amino acids. Germline V CDR1 and CDR2: KGHSH, LQKENI.

The CDR3 is CASSLKGRATGANVLTF. Written as DNA, the CDR3 is TGTGCCAGCAGCTTAAAGGGCAGGGCAACTGGGGCCAACGTCCTGACTTTC. V is TRBV7-9 and J is TRBJ2-6, with D maybe TRBD1 (5 bases). Germline V CDR1 and CDR2: SEHNR, FQNEAQ (reference sequence). V lost 2 bases, J lost 2 bases, and 13 bases lay in between. The CDR3 loop spans 17 amino acids.

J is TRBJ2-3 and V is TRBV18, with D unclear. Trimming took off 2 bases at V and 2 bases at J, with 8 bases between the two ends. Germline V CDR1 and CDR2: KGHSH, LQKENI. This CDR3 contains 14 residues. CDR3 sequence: CASSPVSLTDTQYF. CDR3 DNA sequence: TGTGCCAGCTCACCAGTCTCACTCACAGATACGCAGTATTTT.

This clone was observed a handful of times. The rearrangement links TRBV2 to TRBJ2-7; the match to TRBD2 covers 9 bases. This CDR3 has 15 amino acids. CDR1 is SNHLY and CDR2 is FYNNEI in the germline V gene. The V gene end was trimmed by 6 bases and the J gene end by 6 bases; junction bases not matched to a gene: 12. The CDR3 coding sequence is TGTGCCAGCAGCCTACTAGCGGGTATGTCAACCGAGCAGTACTTC. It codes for CASSLLAGMSTEQYF.

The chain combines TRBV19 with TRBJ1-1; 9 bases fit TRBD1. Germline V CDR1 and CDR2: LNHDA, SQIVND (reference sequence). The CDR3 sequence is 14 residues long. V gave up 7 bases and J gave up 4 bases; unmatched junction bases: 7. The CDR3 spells CASNPGQGGTEAFF. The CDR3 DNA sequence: TGTGCCAGTAACCCGGGACAGGGTGGCACTGAAGCTTTCTTT.

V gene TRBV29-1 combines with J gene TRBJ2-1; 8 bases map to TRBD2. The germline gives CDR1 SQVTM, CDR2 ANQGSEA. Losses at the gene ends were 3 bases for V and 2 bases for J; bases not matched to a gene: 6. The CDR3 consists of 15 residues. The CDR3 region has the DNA TGCAGCGTTGACCTAGCGGGTCTTACCTACAATGAGCAGTTCTTC. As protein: CSVDLAGLTYNEQFF.

The CDR3: CAISPGTSGHEQYF. CDR3 bases: TGTGCCATCAGCCCTGGGACATCGGGCCACGAGCAGTACTTC. The V call is TRBV10-3, the J call TRBJ2-7; the D gene is possibly TRBD1 (6 bases). The V gene lost 6 bases and the J gene lost 5 bases, with 17 bases spanning the gap. The CDR3 has 14 amino acids. CDR1 is ENHRY, CDR2 SYGVKD, per germline.

CDR3 sequence (DNA): TGTGCCAGCAGCGACAATGAGAACGGGAGGCTCGGTAAGAACTCCTACGAGCAGTACTTC. Protein product: CASSDNENGRLGKNSYEQYF. The rearrangement joins TRBV21-1 to TRBJ2-7; the table's D call, TRBD2, has no DNA check behind it. TRBV21-1 is a pseudogene segment. This CDR3 has 20 residues.

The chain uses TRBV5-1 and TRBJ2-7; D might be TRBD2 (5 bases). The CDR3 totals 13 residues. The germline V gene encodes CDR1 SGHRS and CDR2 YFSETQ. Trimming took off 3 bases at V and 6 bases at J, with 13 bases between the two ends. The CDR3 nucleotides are TGCGCCAGCAGCTCGGGTGTCGCGGGCGAGCAGTACTTC. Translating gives CASSSGVAGEQYF. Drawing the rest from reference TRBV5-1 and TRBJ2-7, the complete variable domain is KAGVTQTPRYLIKTRGQQVTLSCSPISGHRSVSWYQQTPGQGLQFLFEYFSETQRNKGNFPGRFSGRQFSNSRSEMNVSTLELGDSALYLCASSSGVAGEQYFGPGTRLTVT.

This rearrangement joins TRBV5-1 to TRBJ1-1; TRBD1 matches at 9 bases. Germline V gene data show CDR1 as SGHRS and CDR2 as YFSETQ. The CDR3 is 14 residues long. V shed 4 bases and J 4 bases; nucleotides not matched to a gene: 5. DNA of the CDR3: TGCGCCAGCAGCCAACAGGGGGCCGGCACTGAAGCTTTCTTT. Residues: CASSQQGAGTEAFF.

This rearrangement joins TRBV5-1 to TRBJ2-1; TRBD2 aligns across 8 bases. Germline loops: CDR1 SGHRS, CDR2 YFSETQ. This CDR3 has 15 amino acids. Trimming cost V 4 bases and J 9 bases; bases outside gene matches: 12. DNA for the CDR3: TGCGCCAGCAGCGTTAGCGGGATTGCAAATAGTGAGCAGTTCTTC. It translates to CASSVSGIANSEQFF. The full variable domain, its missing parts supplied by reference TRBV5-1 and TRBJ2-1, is KAGVTQTPRYLIKTRGQQVTLSCSPISGHRSVSWYQQTPGQGLQFLFEYFSETQRNKGNFPGRFSGRQFSNSRSEMNVSTLELGDSALYLCASSVSGIANSEQFFGPGTRLTVL.

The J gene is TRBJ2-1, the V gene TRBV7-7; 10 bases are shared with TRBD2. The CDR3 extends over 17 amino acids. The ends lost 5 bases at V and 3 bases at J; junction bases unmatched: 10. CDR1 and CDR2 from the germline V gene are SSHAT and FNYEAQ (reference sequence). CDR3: CASSPASGRRGYNEQFF. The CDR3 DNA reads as TGTGCCAGCAGCCCTGCTAGCGGGAGAAGGGGCTACAATGAGCAGTTCTTC.

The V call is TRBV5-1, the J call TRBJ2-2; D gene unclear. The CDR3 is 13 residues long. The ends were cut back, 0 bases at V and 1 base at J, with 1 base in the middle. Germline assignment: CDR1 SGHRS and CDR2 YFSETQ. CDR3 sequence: CASSLGNTGELFF. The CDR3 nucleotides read TGCGCCAGCAGCTTGGGGAACACCGGGGAGCTGTTTTTT.

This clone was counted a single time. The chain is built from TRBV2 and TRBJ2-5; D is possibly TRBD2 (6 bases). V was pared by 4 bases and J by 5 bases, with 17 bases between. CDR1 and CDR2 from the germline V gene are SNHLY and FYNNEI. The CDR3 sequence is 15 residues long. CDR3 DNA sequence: TGTGCCAGCAGTGCTCCGACTAGTATATTCGAGACCCAGTACTTC. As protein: CASSAPTSIFETQYF.

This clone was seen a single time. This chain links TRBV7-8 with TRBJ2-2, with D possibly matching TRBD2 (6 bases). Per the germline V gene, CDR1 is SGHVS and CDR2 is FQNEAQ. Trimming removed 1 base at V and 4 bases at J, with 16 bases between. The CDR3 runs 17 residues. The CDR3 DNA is TGTGCCAGCAGCTTAGGGGAATTAGGAGGGGCCACCGGGGAGCTGTTTTTT. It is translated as CASSLGELGGATGELFF.

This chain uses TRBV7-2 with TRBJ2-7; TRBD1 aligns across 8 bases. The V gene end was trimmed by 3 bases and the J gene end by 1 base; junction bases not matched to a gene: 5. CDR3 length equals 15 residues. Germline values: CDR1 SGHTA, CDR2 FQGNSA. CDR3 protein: CASSFGQGGSYEQYF. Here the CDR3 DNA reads TGTGCCAGCAGCTTCGGACAGGGCGGTTCCTACGAGCAGTACTTC.

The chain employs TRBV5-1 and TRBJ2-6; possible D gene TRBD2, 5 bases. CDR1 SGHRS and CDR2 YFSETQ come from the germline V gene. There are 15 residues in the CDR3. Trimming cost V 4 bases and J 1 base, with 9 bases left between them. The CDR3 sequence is CASSLGLSGANVLTF. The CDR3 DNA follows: TGCGCCAGCAGCCTTGGACTTTCTGGGGCCAACGTCCTGACTTTC.

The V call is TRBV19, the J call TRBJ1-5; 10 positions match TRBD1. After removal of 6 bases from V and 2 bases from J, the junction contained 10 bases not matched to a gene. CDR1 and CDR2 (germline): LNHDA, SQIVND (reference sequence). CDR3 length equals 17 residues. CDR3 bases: TGTGCCAGTAGACCGGGACAGGGGAGGGCTGGCAATCAGCCCCAGCATTTT. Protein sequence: CASRPGQGRAGNQPQHF.